The 24 T cell receptor beta chains below come from one sample, sequenced in a study of early T cells in non-severe SARS-CoV-2 infection. TCRdb redid the calling of the 5' RACE reads with MiXCR, one entry per CDR3 protein. Of about 59,000 distinct CDR3 sequences in the sample, under 15% were seen once. This specimen was whole blood, taken at baseline. These receptors were taken from an adult who was a healthcare worker with PCR-confirmed SARS-CoV-2 infection or an uninfected control (not recorded which).

The chain combines TRBV5-1 with TRBJ2-7; D not certain. With 0 bases removed from V and 9 bases from J, the gap between germline ends came to 13 bases. Per germline, CDR1 SGHRS and CDR2 YFSETQ. CDR3 length equals 13 residues. In nucleotides, the CDR3 is TGCGCCAGCAGCTTGGAAGACTCGGTGGGGCAGTACTTC. Its translation: CASSLEDSVGQYF.

The J gene is TRBJ2-7, the V gene TRBV6-1, with D perhaps being TRBD1 or TRBD2 (5 bases each). Germline V gene lookup returns CDR1 MNHNS and CDR2 SASEGT. The CDR3 extends over 13 amino acids. The germline V and J ends were trimmed by 7 bases and 2 bases, with 12 bases remaining between them. The DNA of the CDR3 is TGTGCCAGCATGGGGCGGGTTACCTACGAGCAGTACTTC. Translated: CASMGRVTYEQYF.

This clonotype occurred many times. V gene TRBV7-9 combines with J gene TRBJ1-2, with 7 bases matching TRBD1. The V gene end was trimmed by 7 bases and the J gene end by 6 bases; junction bases not matched to a gene: 11. This CDR3 is built from 14 residues. Germline assignment: CDR1 SEHNR and CDR2 FQNEAQ (reference sequence). CDR3 loop: CASTILGGGDGYTF. In nucleotides, the CDR3 is TGTGCCAGCACCATCTTGGGAGGGGGCGATGGCTACACCTTC.

The gene calls are TRBV29-1 and TRBJ1-4, with D maybe TRBD1 (5 bases). CDR3 length: 14 amino acids. Trimming left V 3 bases short and J 6 bases short, with 14 bases between. Per the germline V gene, CDR1 is SQVTM and CDR2 is ANQGSEA. The CDR3 sequence: CSVESGGAHEKLFF. As DNA, the CDR3 is TGCAGCGTTGAGTCCGGAGGGGCTCATGAAAAACTGTTTTTT. Together with reference TRBV29-1 and TRBJ1-4, the CDR3 gives the full variable domain: SAVISQKPSRDICQRGTSLTIQCQVDSQVTMMFWYRQQPGQSLTLIATANQGSEATYESGFVIDKFPISRPNLTFSTLTVSNMSPEDSSIYLCSVESGGAHEKLFFGSGTQLSVL.

The table lists this clonotype with many counts. The J gene is TRBJ1-4, the V gene TRBV5-4, with TRBD1 as a possible D gene (5 bases). Deletions cut 0 bases from V and 7 bases from J, with 7 bases between. The CDR3 has 13 residues. Germline CDR1 SGHNT, CDR2 YYREEE (reference sequence). The CDR3 sequence: CASSLGRGEKLFF. DNA for the CDR3: TGTGCCAGCAGCTTGGGGAGGGGTGAAAAACTGTTTTTT. Complete variable domain (other parts from reference TRBV5-4 and TRBJ1-4): ETGVTQSPTHLIKTRGQQVTLRCSSQSGHNTVSWYQQALGQGPQFIFQYYREEENGRGNFPPRFSGLQFPNYSSELNVNALELDDSALYLCASSLGRGEKLFFGSGTQLSVL.

This clonotype was counted between two and nine times. The chain links TRBV4-2 to TRBJ2-5; the D gene is possibly TRBD2 (5 bases). The CDR3 has 14 residues. In germline, CDR1 is LGHNA, CDR2 YNFKEQ. V lost 4 bases, J lost 4 bases, and 13 bases lay in between. The CDR3 is CASSREGGGETQYF. The CDR3 bases are TGTGCCAGCAGCCGCGAGGGCGGAGGAGAGACCCAGTACTTC.

This clonotype was recorded many times. The chain links TRBV7-9 to TRBJ1-1; 8 positions agree with TRBD1. The CDR3 is 12 residues long. Germline V gene data show CDR1 as SEHNR and CDR2 as FQNEAQ (reference sequence). Germline trimming cut 5 bases from V and 8 bases from J; bases unmatched to any gene: 4. The DNA for the CDR3 is TGTGCCAGCAGCCCAAGGGACAGGGAAGCTTTCTTT. It is translated as CASSPRDREAFF.

This chain links TRBV12-3 or TRBV12-4 with TRBJ2-3, with 7 bases matching TRBD1. J was trimmed by 2 bases and V by 6 bases; bases with no gene match: 11. CDR3 length: 16 amino acids. CDR3 in amino acids: CASSSPRGQYTDTQYF. The CDR3 DNA sequence: TGTGCCAGCAGCTCCCCCAGGGGACAGTACACAGATACGCAGTATTTT.

The genes are TRBV18 and TRBJ2-7; D is unresolved. The CDR3 totals 14 residues. Looked up from germline, CDR1 is KGHSH and CDR2 is LQKENI. Trimming took 0 bases from V and 3 from J, leaving 9 bases between them. The CDR3 region is CASSPPETNYEQYF. CDR3 sequence (DNA): TGTGCCAGCTCACCACCCGAGACAAACTACGAGCAGTACTTC.

This clonotype was observed a few times. The chain joins TRBV5-4 to TRBJ2-7; either TRBD1 or TRBD2 may supply D (5 bases each). Per the germline V gene, CDR1 is SGHNT and CDR2 is YYREEE (reference sequence). The CDR3 has 16 residues. Trimming took off 4 bases at V and 0 bases at J, with 17 bases between the two ends. The CDR3 here is CASSPSPGASSYEQYF. In DNA form, the CDR3 reads TGTGCCAGCAGCCCATCCCCCGGGGCTAGCTCCTACGAGCAGTACTTC.

This clonotype was seen many times. The chain employs TRBV6-1 and TRBJ2-4; D not resolved. There are 11 residues in the CDR3. The germline V gene encodes CDR1 MNHNS and CDR2 SASEGT. V was pared by 1 base and J by 8 bases, with 3 bases between. The DNA for the CDR3 is TGTGCCAGCAGTGAAGTGGACATTCAGTACTTC. Protein sequence: CASSEVDIQYF.

The gene calls are TRBV20-1 and TRBJ2-1; 11 nucleotides line up with TRBD2. The junction had 10 bases not matched to a gene; V was cut back by 0 bases and J by 0 bases. Germline V CDR1 and CDR2: DFQATT, SNEGSKA (reference sequence). The CDR3 extends over 19 amino acids. CDR3 DNA sequence: TGCAGTGCTAGAGATGAGATAGCGGGGGGGCACCCCTCCTACAATGAGCAGTTCTTC. The encoded protein is CSARDEIAGGHPSYNEQFF.

At least ten counts were recorded for this clonotype. The chain is built from TRBV20-1 and TRBJ1-3, with D perhaps TRBD1 (6 bases). The CDR3 runs to 16 residues. Germline V gene sequence: CDR1 DFQATT, CDR2 SNEGSKA (reference sequence). Deletions cut 5 bases from V and 1 base from J, with 18 bases between. The CDR3 sequence is CSASEDRSRSGNTIYF. CDR3 nucleotide sequence: TGCAGTGCTTCTGAGGACAGAAGTAGGTCTGGAAACACCATATATTTT.

This clonotype has just a few counts. The V and J genes are TRBV18 and TRBJ2-2, with unresolved D. The germline V and J ends were trimmed by 6 bases and 2 bases, with 7 bases remaining between them. CDR1 KGHSH and CDR2 LQKENI come from the germline V gene. The CDR3 has 13 residues. CDR3 sequence: CASSTDNTGELFF. Written as DNA, the CDR3 is TGTGCCAGCTCGACGGACAACACCGGGGAGCTGTTTTTT. Full variable domain (rest looked up from reference TRBV18 and TRBJ2-2): NAGVMQNPRHLVRRRGQEARLRCSPMKGHSHVYWYRQLPEEGLKFMVYLQKENIIDESGMPKERFSAEFPKEGPSILRIQQVVRGDSAAYFCASSTDNTGELFFGEGSRLTVL.

This clonotype was detected a few times. In DNA, the CDR3 is TGTGCCAGCAGCGGGACTTCGCTCTCCTACGAGCAGTACTTC. This codes for CASSGTSLSYEQYF. The gene calls are TRBV6-2 or TRBV6-3 and TRBJ2-7; D is possibly TRBD2 (6 bases). Germline CDR1 MNHEY, CDR2 SVGEGT. Trimming stripped 6 bases from V and 0 bases from J, with 12 bases between. CDR3 size: 14 residues.

This clonotype appeared a few times. The V gene is TRBV18, the J gene TRBJ2-7; TRBD1 aligns across 12 bases. CDR1 and CDR2 (germline): KGHSH, LQKENI. V lost 3 bases, J lost 2 bases, and 5 bases stayed unmatched. CDR3 length equals 16 residues. The CDR3 sequence: CASSPVGTGGTYEQYF. CDR3 nucleotides: TGTGCCAGCTCACCCGTCGGGACAGGGGGCACCTACGAGCAGTACTTC.

This clonotype was detected many times. The chain recombines TRBV20-1 with TRBJ2-3; 7 nucleotides line up with TRBD2. The V and J ends lost 2 bases and 0 bases, in that order; junction bases with no gene match: 11. CDR3 size: 17 residues. Germline-derived CDR1 and CDR2 are DFQATT and SNEGSKA (reference sequence). The CDR3 bases are TGCAGTGCTAGATCCAATACCCAGCGGGGCAGCACAGATACGCAGTATTTT. Amino acid sequence: CSARSNTQRGSTDTQYF.

This clonotype showed up just a few times. This rearrangement joins TRBV7-6 to TRBJ2-7, with 7 nucleotides matching TRBD1. This CDR3 spans 14 amino acids. After removal of 1 base from V and 2 bases from J, the junction contained 2 bases not matched to a gene. Per germline, CDR1 SGHVS and CDR2 FNYEAQ. The CDR3 nucleotides read TGTGCCAGCAGCTTAGGGGACAGCCCCTACGAGCAGTACTTC. As protein: CASSLGDSPYEQYF. Variable domain in full (rest from reference TRBV7-6 and TRBJ2-7): GAGVSQSPRYKVTKRGQDVALRCDPISGHVSLYWYRQALGQGPEFLTYFNYEAQQDKSGLPNDRFSAERPEGSISTLTIQRTEQRDSAMYRCASSLGDSPYEQYFGPGTRLTVT.

This clonotype has a handful of counts. The gene calls are TRBV11-2 and TRBJ2-1; D not resolved. The CDR3 consists of 14 residues. V was clipped by 4 bases and J by 8 bases, with 15 bases between them. Per germline, CDR1 SGHAT and CDR2 FQNNGV. The CDR3 coding sequence is TGTGCCAGCAGCTCATCGGCCAGGCTGGATGAGCAGTTCTTC. It is translated as CASSSSARLDEQFF. The entire variable domain, with the rest obtained from reference TRBV11-2 and TRBJ2-1, is as follows: EAGVAQSPRYKIIEKRQSVAFWCNPISGHATLYWYQQILGQGPKLLIQFQNNGVVDDSQLPKDRFSAERLKGVDSTLKIQPAKLEDSAVYLCASSSSARLDEQFFGPGTRLTVL.

This clonotype was seen ten or more times. The rearrangement links TRBV30 to TRBJ1-1; D uncertain. The CDR3 has 12 amino acids. The germline CDR1 and CDR2 sequences are GTSNPN and SVGIG (reference sequence). Trimming cost V 5 bases and J 11 bases, with 18 bases left between them. The CDR3 protein is CAWGSGWETAFF. The CDR3 DNA reads as TGTGCCTGGGGGAGTGGGTGGGAGACGGCTTTCTTT.

V gene TRBV14 combines with J gene TRBJ2-1; unclear D gene. The V and J ends lost 5 bases and 8 bases respectively, with 7 bases between them. The CDR3 loop spans 11 amino acids. Germline lookup yields CDR1 SGHDN and CDR2 FVKESK. Written as DNA, the CDR3 is TGTGCCAGCAGCTCTAGAGATGAGCAGTTCTTC. Translating gives CASSSRDEQFF.

This clonotype has just a few counts. J is TRBJ1-1 and V is TRBV11-3; D gene uncertain. Per germline, CDR1 SGHNT and CDR2 YENEEA. The CDR3 totals 13 residues. Trimming took 6 bases from V and 1 from J, leaving 9 bases between them. The CDR3 reads CASRGTENTEAFF. CDR3 in DNA: TGTGCCAGCAGGGGAACAGAGAACACTGAAGCTTTCTTT.

There are many counts of this clonotype. The V call is TRBV11-1, the J call TRBJ2-7, with TRBD1 matching 7 bases. CDR3 length: 15 amino acids. V dropped 5 bases and J dropped 2; count of bases not matched to a gene: 9. The V gene's germline CDR1 is SGHAT and CDR2 FQDESV (reference sequence). The CDR3 DNA is TGTGCCAGCAGCCCGGCCAAGGGGGCGGCCTACGAGCAGTACTTC. Its protein product is CASSPAKGAAYEQYF. Variable domain in full (rest from reference TRBV11-1 and TRBJ2-7): EAEVAQSPRYKITEKSQAVAFWCDPISGHATLYWYRQILGQGPELLVQFQDESVVDDSQLPKDRFSAERLKGVDSTLKIQPAELGDSAMYLCASSPAKGAAYEQYFGPGTRLTVT.

The gene calls are TRBV12-5 and TRBJ1-1; D unclear. The CDR3 is 13 amino acids. V lost 6 bases and J lost 2, with 10 bases in between. Germline V gene sequence: CDR1 LGHNT, CDR2 FRNRAP. CDR3 protein: CASGETVNTEAFF. The CDR3 nucleotides are TGTGCTAGTGGGGAAACAGTAAACACTGAAGCTTTCTTT.